These 32 T cell receptor beta chains were sequenced from one sample in a study of post-analysis software for immune sequencing data. General observations from the study: Roughly five TRBV segments were more frequent in patients than controls; TRBV5-6, TRBV5-1 and TRBV20-1 belonged to this group.

No antigen has been assigned to these receptors. Unique molecular identifiers tagged the TCR beta cDNA libraries. TCRdb independently ran MiXCR on the PCR reads; one entry per CDR3 protein. Seen here are some 800,000 distinct CDR3 sequences, approximately 44% observed once, and the top ten hold 4.9%. Sample: blood. The source of these receptors is a girl aged 10 to 17 with multiple sclerosis.

To note about this clonotype: Mismatch with germline at one junction end may stem from a read error. The rearrangement links TRBV12-3 or TRBV12-4 to TRBJ1-2; 9 bases are a match to TRBD1. The CDR3 length is 13 residues. CDR3 sequence reads: CAGSPDRGYGYTF. The CDR3 DNA reads as TGTGCCGGCAGTCCGGACAGGGGCTATGGCTACACCTTC.

This clonotype was counted a single time. J is TRBJ1-1 and V is TRBV29-1; TRBD1 matches at 7 bases. The CDR3 loop spans 13 amino acids. Germline CDR1 reads SQVTM; CDR2 reads ANQGSEA. V gave up 7 bases and J gave up 2 bases; unmatched junction bases: 7. The CDR3 spells CSAVTGPNTEAFF. In DNA, the CDR3 is TGCAGCGCTGTGACAGGGCCCAACACTGAAGCTTTCTTT.

This clonotype was detected a few times. This chain links TRBV7-2 with TRBJ1-6; the match to TRBD1 covers 7 bases. Losses at the gene ends were 5 bases for V and 7 bases for J; bases not matched to a gene: 8. CDR3 length: 15 residues. CDR1 is SGHTA and CDR2 is FQGNSA in the germline V gene. CDR3 protein: CASSTLDRLNSPLHF. CDR3 in DNA: TGTGCCAGCAGCACCCTGGACAGGTTGAATTCACCCCTCCACTTT.

J is TRBJ2-7 and V is TRBV11-3; D tentatively reads TRBD1 or TRBD2 (7 bases each). The CDR3 sequence is 18 residues long. V lost 0 bases and J lost 0, with 18 bases in between. CDR1 and CDR2 from the germline V gene are SGHNT and YENEEA. CDR3: CASSLEGTAGPHSYEQYF. CDR3 in DNA: TGTGCCAGCAGCTTAGAGGGGACAGCGGGACCACACTCCTACGAGCAGTACTTC.

The chain employs TRBV14 and TRBJ2-7, with 9 bases lining up with TRBD2. The germline V gene encodes CDR1 SGHDN and CDR2 FVKESK. V shed 4 bases, J shed 3 bases, and the junction held 7 bases outside the gene matches. The CDR3 runs 15 residues. The CDR3 spells CASSRGVAGVYEQYF. The CDR3 DNA sequence: TGTGCCAGCAGCCGTGGGGTAGCGGGAGTCTACGAGCAGTACTTC. Looking up the rest from reference TRBV14 and TRBJ2-7 gives the full variable domain: EAGVTQFPSHSVIEKGQTVTLRCDPISGHDNLYWYRRVMGKEIKFLLHFVKESKQDESGMPNNRFLAERTGGTYSTLKVQPAELEDSGVYFCASSRGVAGVYEQYFGPGTRLTVT.

The chain uses TRBV30 and TRBJ2-5, with D perhaps assigned TRBD1 or TRBD2 (6 bases each). Germline CDR1 GTSNPN, CDR2 SVGIG (reference sequence). V dropped 5 bases and J dropped 1 base, with 17 bases sitting between them. The CDR3 contains 15 residues. The CDR3 coding sequence is TGTGCCTGGGTGGCCGCAGGGGACTCCCAAGAGACCCAGTACTTC. Amino acid sequence: CAWVAAGDSQETQYF.

This clonotype showed up many times. This chain connects TRBV6-6 to TRBJ2-1; no reliable D call. Deletions cut 2 bases from V and 7 bases from J, with 3 bases between. The CDR3 runs to 11 residues. Per the germline V gene, CDR1 is MNHNY and CDR2 is SVGAGI (reference sequence). CDR3 in amino acids: CASSYGNEQFF. Written as DNA, the CDR3 is TGTGCCAGCAGTTACGGGAATGAGCAGTTCTTC.

This clonotype was recorded once. The rearrangement uses TRBV20-1 and TRBJ2-3, with 11 nucleotides matching TRBD2. The CDR3 consists of 15 residues. Germline V gene sequence: CDR1 DFQATT, CDR2 SNEGSKA (reference sequence). J was trimmed by 3 bases and V by 6 bases; bases with no gene match: 8. The CDR3 nucleotides are TGCAGTGCAACCACTAGCGGGAGAGGAACAGATACGCAGTATTTT. Translated, it gives CSATTSGRGTDTQYF.

The CDR3 sequence: CSAREGFPSTDTQYF. CDR3 DNA: TGCAGTGCTAGAGAGGGATTCCCAAGCACAGATACGCAGTATTTT. The chain couples TRBV20-1 to TRBJ2-3; D is uncertain. CDR1 and CDR2 from the germline V gene are DFQATT and SNEGSKA (reference sequence). V lost 0 bases, J lost 0 bases, and 10 bases lay in between. The CDR3 has 15 amino acids.

The rearrangement joins TRBV7-2 to TRBJ2-1; D is possibly TRBD1 or TRBD2 (5 bases each). Germline CDR1 reads SGHTA; CDR2 reads FQGNSA. V was clipped by 5 bases and J by 4 bases, with 21 bases between them. CDR3 length: 17 amino acids. The CDR3 DNA follows: TGTGCCAGCAGCAGTGCTTGGGGGACGGCTCGATACAATGAGCAGTTCTTC. Its translation: CASSSAWGTARYNEQFF.

This clonotype was detected once. V and J are TRBV15 and TRBJ2-7; TRBD1 or TRBD2 may be the D gene (5 bases each). The CDR3 runs to 14 residues. Germline CDR1 reads LNHNV; CDR2 reads YYDKDF (reference sequence). Deletions cut 9 bases from V and 0 bases from J, with 15 bases between. CDR3 loop: CATRDGQSSYEQYF. The CDR3 nucleotides read TGTGCCACTCGGGACGGTCAATCCTCCTACGAGCAGTACTTC.

The rearrangement uses TRBV27 and TRBJ2-5, with 10 bases lining up with TRBD2. This CDR3 is built from 15 residues. CDR1 is MNHEY and CDR2 is SMNVEV in the germline V gene (reference sequence). V lost 3 bases, J lost 5 bases, and 6 bases stayed unmatched. CDR3 protein: CASSLLAGGGETQYF. Written as DNA, the CDR3 is TGTGCCAGCAGTTTGTTAGCGGGAGGCGGGGAGACCCAGTACTTC.

The rearrangement uses TRBV7-8 and TRBJ2-1; D ambiguous. From germline, CDR1 is SGHVS and CDR2 FQNEAQ. Between the trimmed V and J ends, which lost 2 bases and 4 bases, there was a span of 9 bases. The CDR3 runs 14 residues. The CDR3 region has the DNA TGTGCCAGCAGCTTATTCGGCAGTTACAATGAGCAGTTCTTC. It is translated as CASSLFGSYNEQFF.

A few counts support this clonotype. This chain links TRBV7-6 with TRBJ2-1; D gene uncertain. Per germline, CDR1 SGHVS and CDR2 FNYEAQ. The CDR3 sequence is 16 residues long. With 5 bases removed from V and 0 bases from J, the gap between germline ends came to 14 bases. Here the CDR3 DNA reads TGTGCCAGCAGCCAATCCTCGGAGCGCTCCTACAATGAGCAGTTCTTC. This translates into CASSQSSERSYNEQFF.

The V gene is TRBV29-1, the J gene TRBJ1-1; 10 nucleotides match TRBD1. Germline lookup yields CDR1 SQVTM and CDR2 ANQGSEA. The CDR3 sequence is 14 residues long. The V segment lost 6 bases and the J segment 5 bases; nucleotides outside the gene matches: 9. The CDR3 sequence is CSVEIGQGVTEAFF. The CDR3 DNA reads as TGCAGCGTAGAGATCGGACAGGGGGTTACTGAAGCTTTCTTT.

The rearrangement joins TRBV4-3 to TRBJ2-7, with 9 bases matching TRBD2. V lost 0 bases to trimming and J lost 0 bases; unmatched junction nucleotides: 12. Per the germline V gene, CDR1 is LGHNA and CDR2 is YSLEER. The CDR3 runs 19 residues. The CDR3 DNA is TGCGCCAGCAGCCAAGATCTTAGGGGACTAGCTGCGAGCTCCTACGAGCAGTACTTC. This codes for CASSQDLRGLAASSYEQYF.

This clonotype was detected a few times. The chain employs TRBV2 and TRBJ2-3; TRBD1 matches at 7 bases. After removal of 7 bases from V and 2 bases from J, the junction contained 3 bases not matched to a gene. The CDR3 has 13 amino acids. The V gene's germline CDR1 is SNHLY and CDR2 FYNNEI. This CDR3 is CASKGQPTDTQYF. The CDR3 DNA is TGTGCCAGCAAGGGACAGCCCACAGATACGCAGTATTTT.

The table lists this clonotype with a few counts. The chain is built from TRBV20-1 and TRBJ1-4, with 7 bases fitting TRBD1. Trimming at V came to 6 bases and at J to 5 bases, leaving 9 bases not matched to a gene. The CDR3 consists of 14 residues. Germline lookup yields CDR1 DFQATT and CDR2 SNEGSKA (reference sequence). The CDR3 region has the DNA TGCAGTGCCCCGGGGGGGACAGCGAATGAAAAACTGTTTTTT. It translates to CSAPGGTANEKLFF.

The chain recombines TRBV5-1 with TRBJ1-2; 9 bases match TRBD1. This CDR3 region has 16 residues. Germline lookup yields CDR1 SGHRS and CDR2 YFSETQ. V lost 4 bases to trimming and J lost 4 bases; unmatched junction nucleotides: 11. In DNA form, the CDR3 reads TGCGCCAGCAGCCAGGACAGGGGCGGACTAATCTATGGCTACACCTTC. Translated: CASSQDRGGLIYGYTF.

The chain is built from TRBV20-1 and TRBJ2-5; D is possibly TRBD2 (6 bases). Between the trimmed V and J ends, which lost 3 bases and 3 bases, there was a span of 11 bases. Germline CDR1 DFQATT, CDR2 SNEGSKA (reference sequence). CDR3 length: 13 amino acids. This CDR3 is CSASWRGEETQYF. The CDR3 DNA sequence: TGCAGTGCTAGTTGGCGGGGAGAAGAGACCCAGTACTTC.

The V gene is TRBV14, the J gene TRBJ2-5, with D possibly being TRBD1 (5 bases). Trimming left V 0 bases short and J 4 bases short, with 9 bases between. The CDR3 spans 14 residues. Per the germline V gene, CDR1 is SGHDN and CDR2 is FVKESK. The CDR3 protein is CASSQEKGRETQYF. CDR3 DNA sequence: TGTGCCAGCAGCCAAGAAAAGGGGCGAGAGACCCAGTACTTC.

As DNA, the CDR3 is TGTGCCAGCTCACCCGGGGGACAGGGTAACACTGAAGCTTTCTTT. As protein: CASSPGGQGNTEAFF. V usage is TRBV18 and J usage is TRBJ1-1, with 9 nucleotides matching TRBD1. The CDR3 contains 15 residues. J was trimmed by 2 bases and V by 3 bases; bases with no gene match: 4. Germline V gene sequence: CDR1 KGHSH, CDR2 LQKENI. The variable domain in full, completed from reference TRBV18 and TRBJ1-1, reads NAGVMQNPRHLVRRRGQEARLRCSPMKGHSHVYWYRQLPEEGLKFMVYLQKENIIDESGMPKERFSAEFPKEGPSILRIQQVVRGDSAAYFCASSPGGQGNTEAFFGQGTRLTVV.

The chain combines TRBV7-6 with TRBJ1-1; 8 bases fit TRBD1. Germline V gene lookup returns CDR1 SGHVS and CDR2 FNYEAQ. This CDR3 comprises 16 residues. The V and J ends lost 0 bases and 4 bases, in that order; junction bases with no gene match: 7. This chain's CDR3 is CASSLASGTGGTEAFF. The CDR3 nucleotides are TGTGCCAGCAGCTTAGCTTCCGGGACAGGTGGCACTGAAGCTTTCTTT.

This clonotype showed up just a few times. The chain carries TRBV2 and TRBJ2-3; D gene uncertain. The V gene lost 3 bases and the J gene lost 0 bases, with 4 bases spanning the gap. Per germline, CDR1 SNHLY and CDR2 FYNNEI. The CDR3 is 13 residues long. The CDR3 loop reads CASSEASTDTQYF. DNA of the CDR3: TGTGCCAGCAGTGAGGCTAGCACAGATACGCAGTATTTT.

The chain joins TRBV20-1 to TRBJ2-1; possible D gene TRBD1, 6 bases. The germline V gene encodes CDR1 DFQATT and CDR2 SNEGSKA (reference sequence). Trimming cost V 6 bases and J 13 bases, with 13 bases left between them. CDR3 length: 10 amino acids. The CDR3 DNA sequence: TGCAGTGCCACGAGGGGGAACCAGTTCTTC. This encodes CSATRGNQFF.

This chain joins TRBV20-1 and TRBJ2-7; possibly TRBD2 for D (5 bases). This CDR3 spans 10 amino acids. Germline CDR1 DFQATT, CDR2 SNEGSKA (reference sequence). V lost 6 bases and J lost 10, with 13 bases in between. In DNA, the CDR3 is TGCAGTGCCGGACTTGCCGGTCAGTACTTC. Translated: CSAGLAGQYF.

The chain employs TRBV7-2 and TRBJ2-1; 7 positions match TRBD2. V shed 1 base, J shed 4 bases, and the junction held 4 bases outside the gene matches. This CDR3 is 15 amino acids long. Germline V gene data show CDR1 as SGHTA and CDR2 as FQGNSA. The CDR3 bases are TGTGCCAGCAGCTTAGGGACTAGGGGATACAATGAGCAGTTCTTC. Translating it yields CASSLGTRGYNEQFF.

The CDR3 reads CATSDFASGSYNEQFF. CDR3 nucleotides: TGTGCCACCAGTGATTTCGCTAGCGGTTCCTACAATGAGCAGTTCTTC. This sequence joins TRBV24-1 and TRBJ2-1, with TRBD2 matching 7 bases. With V trimmed by 1 base and J by 1 base, 3 bases remained unmatched. The CDR3 loop spans 16 amino acids. The V gene's germline CDR1 is KGHDR and CDR2 SFDVKD.

V is TRBV7-2 and J is TRBJ2-7; TRBD2 agrees at 11 bases. V shed 1 base and J 3 bases; nucleotides not matched to a gene: 5. The CDR3 is 16 amino acids. Germline V gene sequence: CDR1 SGHTA, CDR2 FQGNSA. CDR3 in amino acids: CASSLGGLAGGYEQYF. In nucleotides, the CDR3 is TGTGCCAGCAGCTTAGGGGGTCTAGCGGGAGGCTACGAGCAGTACTTC. Combining the CDR3 with reference TRBV7-2 and TRBJ2-7 gives the whole variable domain GAGVSQSPSNKVTEKGKDVELRCDPISGHTALYWYRQSLGQGLEFLIYFQGNSAPDKSGLPSDRFSAERTGGSVSTLTIQRTQQEDSAVYLCASSLGGLAGGYEQYFGPGTRLTVT.

The chain links TRBV6-2 or TRBV6-3 to TRBJ2-7; TRBD2 aligns across 7 bases. The CDR3 totals 14 residues. Germline-derived CDR1 and CDR2 are MNHEY and SVGEGT. V was pared by 8 bases and J by 0 bases, with 7 bases of the junction left unmatched. CDR3 in amino acids: CASGPRGNSYEQYF. In DNA form, the CDR3 reads TGTGCCAGCGGCCCGCGGGGGAACTCCTACGAGCAGTACTTC.

This clonotype was observed a handful of times. V gene TRBV7-2 combines with J gene TRBJ2-1; TRBD2 matches 14 bases. The CDR3 covers 16 residues. CDR1 is SGHTA and CDR2 is FQGNSA in the germline V gene. J lost 8 bases, V lost 5 bases, and 8 bases had no gene match. CDR3 loop: CASSPPGLAGVDEQFF. Here the CDR3 DNA reads TGTGCCAGCAGCCCACCGGGACTAGCGGGAGTCGATGAGCAGTTCTTC.

There are a few counts of this clonotype. The chain combines TRBV2 with TRBJ2-1; TRBD2 matches 7 bases. The CDR3 covers 14 residues. Germline V gene sequence: CDR1 SNHLY, CDR2 FYNNEI. V shed 4 bases and J 8 bases; nucleotides not matched to a gene: 8. The CDR3 DNA is TGTGCCAGCAGTGCACAGAGGGGAGGGTATGAGCAGTTCTTC. This codes for CASSAQRGGYEQFF. The full variable domain, completed using reference TRBV2 and TRBJ2-1, is EPEVTQTPSHQVTQMGQEVILRCVPISNHLYFYWYRQILGQKVEFLVSFYNNEISEKSEIFDDQFSVERPDGSNFTLKIRSTKLEDSAMYFCASSAQRGGYEQFFGPGTRLTVL.